Each of the 20 T cell receptor beta chains below was sequenced from the same sample in a study of cytomegalovirus exposure and HLA in healthy donors. PCR involved 60 Vbeta and 13 Jbeta primers. Using immunoSEQ multiplex PCR, the repertoire was profiled, and TCRdb retains in-frame clones only, with some absent. The table has around 100,000 clones, around 82% seen once. Specimen: PBMCs. Source of these receptors: a woman in her 30s in good health and CMV-seropositive.

The chain links TRBV25-1 to TRBJ2-5; D gene ambiguous. Trimming removed 1 base at V and 3 bases at J, with 6 bases between. The CDR3 is made up of 13 amino acids. Germline values: CDR1 MGHDK, CDR2 SYGVNS. The CDR3 region has the DNA TGTGCCAGCAGTGAATTCGTAAAAGAGACCCAGTACTTC. Residues: CASSEFVKETQYF.

The sample holds a few counts of this clone. The chain joins TRBV5-1 to TRBJ1-4; tentative D call: TRBD1 (6 bases). The CDR3 sequence is 14 residues long. Germline CDR1 and CDR2: SGHRS and YFSETQ. V was pared by 4 bases and J by 6 bases, with 13 bases between. The CDR3 DNA follows: TGCGCCAGCAGCGCACAGGGCTTATATGAAAAACTGTTTTTT. Amino acids: CASSAQGLYEKLFF.

V and J are TRBV10-3 and TRBJ1-5; 8 nucleotides line up with TRBD1. The CDR3 is 16 residues long. Germline V CDR1 and CDR2: ENHRY, SYGVKD. Germline trimming cut 4 bases from V and 7 bases from J; bases unmatched to any gene: 12. CDR3 DNA: TGTGCCATCAGTGGAGGCGCACAGGGGACAGGCCAGCCCCAGCATTTT. Residues: CAISGGAQGTGQPQHF.

The V call is TRBV9, the J call TRBJ1-2, with 12 positions matching TRBD1. J was trimmed by 4 bases and V by 0 bases; bases with no gene match: 10. The CDR3 sequence is 18 residues long. CDR1 SGDLS and CDR2 YYNGEE come from the germline V gene. The CDR3 here is CASSVGGTGGATAYGYTF. In DNA form, the CDR3 reads TGTGCCAGCAGCGTAGGGGGGACAGGGGGCGCGACAGCCTATGGCTACACCTTC.

The chain uses TRBV18 and TRBJ1-2; weak D call: TRBD1 (5 bases). Germline V CDR1 and CDR2: KGHSH, LQKENI. The length of the CDR3 is 13 residues. Trimming took 4 bases from V and 3 from J, leaving 9 bases between them. Written as DNA, the CDR3 is TGTGCCAGCTCACAGGGGTTAGACTATGGCTACACCTTC. Its translation: CASSQGLDYGYTF.

This clone was detected only a few times. The V and J genes are TRBV29-1 and TRBJ1-1, with 9 bases that match TRBD1. The germline V gene encodes CDR1 SQVTM and CDR2 ANQGSEA. The CDR3 is 11 residues long. With 6 bases clipped from V and 8 bases from J, the junction kept 4 bases outside the gene matches. The CDR3 DNA follows: TGCAGCGTACGACAGGGGGGCGAAGCTTTCTTT. As protein: CSVRQGGEAFF.

Concerning this clone: Distinct nucleotide sequences in the sample also encode this CDR3. The chain carries TRBV10-3 and TRBJ2-7, with 7 bases identical to TRBD1. V lost 4 bases and J lost 4; bases outside the gene matches: 1. In germline, CDR1 is ENHRY, CDR2 SYGVKD. The CDR3 is made up of 12 amino acids. In DNA, the CDR3 is TGTGCCATCAGTGGGGACAGTTACGAGCAGTACTTC. Amino acid sequence: CAISGDSYEQYF.

The chain has TRBV10-1 and TRBJ2-7; 9 bases are shared with TRBD2. V lost 5 bases to trimming and J lost 5 bases; unmatched junction nucleotides: 10. The CDR3 totals 15 residues. From germline, CDR1 is WNHNN and CDR2 SYGVQD (reference sequence). CDR3 residues: CASSRERAGGHEQYF. Here the CDR3 DNA reads TGCGCCAGCAGTCGGGAGCGAGCGGGAGGCCACGAGCAGTACTTC.

The chain combines TRBV6-4 with TRBJ1-6; D gene uncertain. CDR1 and CDR2 from the germline V gene are MRHNA and SNTAGT. V shed 4 bases and J shed 8 bases, with 15 bases lying between them. This CDR3 region has 15 residues. The CDR3 DNA is TGTGCCAGCAGTGGGTGGTGTAGATGTGATTCACCCCTCCACTTT. Translation gives CASSGWCRCDSPLHF.

This chain joins TRBV6-1 and TRBJ2-2; D unresolved. V gave up 3 bases and J gave up 6 bases, with 14 bases separating them. CDR1 and CDR2 (germline): MNHNS, SASEGT. The CDR3 consists of 15 residues. In DNA form, the CDR3 reads TGTGCCAGCAGTGATTCCGGCAGGTATGCCGGGGAGCTGTTTTTT. Its protein is CASSDSGRYAGELFF.

In nucleotides, the CDR3 is TGTGCCAGCAGCTTAGCGGGAGGGCCTGAAAACAATGAGCAGTTCTTC. Its protein product is CASSLAGGPENNEQFF. J is TRBJ2-1 and V is TRBV7-6; 7 nucleotides align to TRBD2. The CDR3 spans 16 residues. Germline loops: CDR1 SGHVS, CDR2 FNYEAQ. Trimming took 0 bases from V and 5 from J; bases not matched to a gene: 7.

V is TRBV27 and J is TRBJ2-5; 8 nucleotides align to TRBD1. The CDR3 is 15 residues long. V lost 4 bases, J lost 2 bases, and 6 bases stayed unmatched. Germline V gene lookup returns CDR1 MNHEY and CDR2 SMNVEV (reference sequence). Written as DNA, the CDR3 is TGTGCCAGCAGTTCCCGGACAGGGTGGCAAGAGACCCAGTACTTC. Translation: CASSSRTGWQETQYF.

The chain joins TRBV6-5 to TRBJ1-2; D may be TRBD1 (5 bases). The CDR3 loop spans 12 amino acids. CDR1 MNHEY and CDR2 SVGAGI come from the germline V gene. Trimming removed 2 bases from V and 8 bases from J, with 9 bases in between. The CDR3 DNA is TGTGCCAGCAGTTACGGGACTTCGGGCTACACCTTC. The encoded protein is CASSYGTSGYTF.

The V and J genes are TRBV5-1 and TRBJ1-1; TRBD1 aligns across 10 bases. The CDR3 length is 18 residues. Germline V gives CDR1 SGHRS, CDR2 YFSETQ. The J segment lost 1 base and the V segment lost 2 bases, leaving 11 bases of the junction unmatched. The CDR3 loop is CASSLLPGQGFGNTEAFF. CDR3 DNA: TGCGCCAGCAGCTTACTACCGGGACAGGGGTTTGGGAACACTGAAGCTTTCTTT.

This chain connects TRBV5-1 to TRBJ2-5; a possible D gene is TRBD2 (6 bases). The V end lost 0 bases, the J end lost 2 bases, and 11 bases lay between the germline ends. The CDR3 has 15 amino acids. Germline CDR1 reads SGHRS; CDR2 reads YFSETQ. CDR3 loop: CASSLGRAGQETQYF. As DNA, the CDR3 is TGCGCCAGCAGCTTGGGACGGGCGGGGCAAGAGACCCAGTACTTC.

J is TRBJ2-4 and V is TRBV27; possibly TRBD2 for D (5 bases). This CDR3 comprises 16 residues. Germline CDR1 reads MNHEY; CDR2 reads SMNVEV (reference sequence). V was cut by 3 bases and J by 1 base, with 13 bases left in between. The CDR3, as DNA: TGTGCCAGCAGTTTCCTCCCGGGAATGGCCAAAAACATTCAGTACTTC. This encodes CASSFLPGMAKNIQYF.

With regard to this clone: The germline gene is not matched at one end of the junction; a read error may be the cause. The chain combines TRBV27 with TRBJ2-3; no definite D call. The length of the CDR3 is 12 residues. The germline gives CDR1 MNHEY, CDR2 SMNVEV (reference sequence). The CDR3 bases are TGTGCCAGCAGTTTAACCGGAGATCCGCAGTATTTT. Translated, it gives CASSLTGDPQYF.

CDR3 amino acids: CASSEARGDYGYTF. The DNA for the CDR3 is TGTGCCAGCAGTGAAGCGCGTGGAGACTATGGCTACACCTTC. The gene calls are TRBV2 and TRBJ1-2; D uncertain. The CDR3 has 14 residues. Germline CDR1 SNHLY, CDR2 FYNNEI. V dropped 0 bases and J dropped 3 bases, with 8 bases sitting between them.

The rearrangement links TRBV27 to TRBJ2-7, with 11 positions matching TRBD2. There are 15 residues in the CDR3. From germline, CDR1 is MNHEY and CDR2 SMNVEV (reference sequence). With V trimmed by 4 bases and J by 2 bases, 4 bases remained unmatched. The CDR3 loop is CASSSPGLAAYEQYF. The CDR3 DNA is TGTGCCAGCAGTTCCCCGGGACTAGCGGCCTACGAGCAGTACTTC.

V gene TRBV6-4 combines with J gene TRBJ2-7, with D unclear. The germline CDR1 and CDR2 sequences are MRHNA and SNTAGT. The CDR3 totals 15 residues. V lost 3 bases to trimming and J lost 0 bases, with 12 bases between them. CDR3 protein: CASSEEATGSYEQYF. In nucleotides, the CDR3 is TGTGCCAGCAGTGAAGAAGCGACTGGCTCCTACGAGCAGTACTTC.